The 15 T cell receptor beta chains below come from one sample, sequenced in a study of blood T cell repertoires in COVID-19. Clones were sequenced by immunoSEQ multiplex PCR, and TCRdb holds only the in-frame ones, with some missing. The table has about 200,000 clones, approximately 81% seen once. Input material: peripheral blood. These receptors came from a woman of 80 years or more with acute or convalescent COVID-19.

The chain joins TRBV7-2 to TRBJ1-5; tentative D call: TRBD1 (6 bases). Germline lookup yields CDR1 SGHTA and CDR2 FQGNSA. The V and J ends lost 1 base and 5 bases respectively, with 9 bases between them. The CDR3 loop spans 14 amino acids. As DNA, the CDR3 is TGTGCCAGCAGCTTAGAGGCAGGGGATCAGCCCCAGCATTTT. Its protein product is CASSLEAGDQPQHF.

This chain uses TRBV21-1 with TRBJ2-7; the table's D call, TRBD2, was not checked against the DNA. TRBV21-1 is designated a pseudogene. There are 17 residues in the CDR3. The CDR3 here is CASSPFSPGGTSYEQYF. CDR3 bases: TGTGCCAGCAGCCCTTTTTCTCCGGGGGGGACCTCCTACGAGCAGTACTTC.

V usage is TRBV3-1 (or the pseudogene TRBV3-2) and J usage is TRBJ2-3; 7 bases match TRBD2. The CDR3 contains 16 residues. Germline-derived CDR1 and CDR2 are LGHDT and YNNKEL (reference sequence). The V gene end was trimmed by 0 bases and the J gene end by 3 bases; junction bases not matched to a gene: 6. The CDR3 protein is CASSQDRMGGTDTQYF. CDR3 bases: TGTGCCAGCAGCCAAGATCGTATGGGGGGGACAGATACGCAGTATTTT.

CDR3 in DNA: TGCGCCAGCAGCCAAGATCGGGCAGGGGACCTCTCTGGGGCCAACGTCCTGACTTTC. This codes for CASSQDRAGDLSGANVLTF. The V gene is TRBV4-1, the J gene TRBJ2-6, with TRBD1 as a possible D gene (6 bases). The germline V gene encodes CDR1 MGHRA and CDR2 YSYEKL. Deletions cut 0 bases from V and 0 bases from J, with 15 bases between. This CDR3 contains 19 residues.

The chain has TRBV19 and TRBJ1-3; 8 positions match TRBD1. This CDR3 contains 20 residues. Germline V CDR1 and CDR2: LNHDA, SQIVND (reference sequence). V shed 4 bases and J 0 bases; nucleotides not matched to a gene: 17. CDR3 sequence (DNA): TGTGCCAGTAGTAACCGAACAGGGGGTACCCCTGTCTTCTCTGGAAACACCATATATTTT. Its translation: CASSNRTGGTPVFSGNTIYF.

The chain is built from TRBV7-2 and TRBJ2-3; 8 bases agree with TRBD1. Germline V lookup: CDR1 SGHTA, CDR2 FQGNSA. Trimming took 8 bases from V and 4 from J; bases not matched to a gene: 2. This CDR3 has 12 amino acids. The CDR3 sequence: CASVQGADTQYF. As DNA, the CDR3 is TGTGCCAGCGTACAGGGGGCAGATACGCAGTATTTT.

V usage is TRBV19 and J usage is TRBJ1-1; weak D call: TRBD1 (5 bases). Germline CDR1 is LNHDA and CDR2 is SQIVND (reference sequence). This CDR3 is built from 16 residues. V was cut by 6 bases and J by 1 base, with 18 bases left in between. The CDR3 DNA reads TGTGCCAGTAGCGATCCCAAGACAGTAAAGAACACTGAAGCTTTCTTT. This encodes CASSDPKTVKNTEAFF.

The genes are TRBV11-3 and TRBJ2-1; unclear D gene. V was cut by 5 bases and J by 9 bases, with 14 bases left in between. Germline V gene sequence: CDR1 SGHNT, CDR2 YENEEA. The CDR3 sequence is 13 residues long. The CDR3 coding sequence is TGTGCCAGCAGCCTAAACCAGGCGAGTGAGCAGTTCTTC. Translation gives CASSLNQASEQFF.

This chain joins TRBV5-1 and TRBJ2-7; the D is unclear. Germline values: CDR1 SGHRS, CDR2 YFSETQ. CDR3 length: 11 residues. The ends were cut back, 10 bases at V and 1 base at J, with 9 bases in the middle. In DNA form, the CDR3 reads TGCGCCGTCCCCAGGTCCTACGAGCAGTACTTC. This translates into CAVPRSYEQYF. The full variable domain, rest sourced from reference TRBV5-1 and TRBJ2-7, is KAGVTQTPRYLIKTRGQQVTLSCSPISGHRSVSWYQQTPGQGLQFLFEYFSETQRNKGNFPGRFSGRQFSNSRSEMNVSTLELGDSALYLCAVPRSYEQYFGPGTRLTVT.

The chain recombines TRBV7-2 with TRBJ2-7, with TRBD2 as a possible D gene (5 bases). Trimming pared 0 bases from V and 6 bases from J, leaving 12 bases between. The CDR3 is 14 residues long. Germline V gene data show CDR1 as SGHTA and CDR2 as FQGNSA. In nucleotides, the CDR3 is TGTGCCAGCAGCTTAGCGGGAGCCCCGCGCGAGCAGTACTTC. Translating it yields CASSLAGAPREQYF.

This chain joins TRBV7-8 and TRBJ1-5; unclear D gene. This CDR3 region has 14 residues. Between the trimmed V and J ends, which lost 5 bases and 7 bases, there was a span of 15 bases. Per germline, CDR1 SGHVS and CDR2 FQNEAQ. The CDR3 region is CASSIAPGWQPQHF. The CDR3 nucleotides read TGTGCCAGCAGCATCGCCCCGGGGTGGCAGCCCCAGCATTTT.

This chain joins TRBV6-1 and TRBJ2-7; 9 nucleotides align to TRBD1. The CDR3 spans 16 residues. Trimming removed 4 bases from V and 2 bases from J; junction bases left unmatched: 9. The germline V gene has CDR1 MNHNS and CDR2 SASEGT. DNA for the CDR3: TGTGCCAGCAGTGCAGAATACGGGACAGGGACCTACGAGCAGTACTTC. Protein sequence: CASSAEYGTGTYEQYF.

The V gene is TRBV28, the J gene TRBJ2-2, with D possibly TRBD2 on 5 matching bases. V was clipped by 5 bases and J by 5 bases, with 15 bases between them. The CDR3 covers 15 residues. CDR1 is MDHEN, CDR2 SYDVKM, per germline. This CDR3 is CASSPPPRDTGELFF. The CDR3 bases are TGTGCCAGCAGTCCCCCACCTCGGGATACCGGGGAGCTGTTTTTT.

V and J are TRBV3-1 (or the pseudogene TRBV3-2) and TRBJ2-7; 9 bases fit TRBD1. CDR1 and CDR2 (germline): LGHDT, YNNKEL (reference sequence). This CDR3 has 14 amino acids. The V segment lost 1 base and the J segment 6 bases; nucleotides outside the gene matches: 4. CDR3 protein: CASSQAGQGFEQYF. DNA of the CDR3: TGTGCCAGCAGCCAAGCGGGACAGGGTTTCGAGCAGTACTTC.

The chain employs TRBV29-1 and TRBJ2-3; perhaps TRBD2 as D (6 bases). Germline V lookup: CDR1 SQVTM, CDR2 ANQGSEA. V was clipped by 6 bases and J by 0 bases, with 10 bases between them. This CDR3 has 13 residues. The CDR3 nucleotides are TGCAGCGTGCGGGGATCGAGCACAGATACGCAGTATTTT. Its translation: CSVRGSSTDTQYF.